This T cell receptor (beta chain) was captured in a study of blood T cell repertoires in COVID-19. The CDR3 consists of 13 residues. V was cut by 0 bases and J by 8 bases, with 8 bases left in between. In the original analysis: How many nucleated cells were present was estimated from reference gene primer amplification. Data came from immunoSEQ multiplex PCR; TCRdb stores just in-frame clones and leaves some out. V, J and clone size are those of that table, while D and trimming were read from the DNA. This repertoire shows approximately 290,000 clones, about nine tenths found once; its top ten account for 1% to 1.3%.

The receptor comes from a young woman who had recovered from COVID-19. Sequencing input: PBMCs or T cells enriched from blood (not recorded which). The chain links TRBV12-3 or TRBV12-4 to TRBJ1-5; D not certain. CDR3 residues: CASSLAIGEPQHF. The CDR3 DNA sequence: TGTGCCAGCAGTTTAGCGATTGGAGAGCCCCAGCATTTT.